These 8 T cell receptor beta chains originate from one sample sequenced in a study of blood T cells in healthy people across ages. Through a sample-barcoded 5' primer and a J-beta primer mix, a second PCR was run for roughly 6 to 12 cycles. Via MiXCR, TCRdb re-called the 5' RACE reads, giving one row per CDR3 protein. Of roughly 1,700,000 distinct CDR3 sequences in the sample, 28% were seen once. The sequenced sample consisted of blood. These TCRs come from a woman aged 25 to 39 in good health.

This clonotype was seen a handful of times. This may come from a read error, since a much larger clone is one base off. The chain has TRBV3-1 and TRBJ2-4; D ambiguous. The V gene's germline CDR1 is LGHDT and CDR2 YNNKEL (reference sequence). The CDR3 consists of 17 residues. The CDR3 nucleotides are TGTGCCAGCAGCCAAGCGATCACTATTAGGACCAAAAACATTCAGTGCTTC. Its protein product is CASSQAITIRTKNIQCF.

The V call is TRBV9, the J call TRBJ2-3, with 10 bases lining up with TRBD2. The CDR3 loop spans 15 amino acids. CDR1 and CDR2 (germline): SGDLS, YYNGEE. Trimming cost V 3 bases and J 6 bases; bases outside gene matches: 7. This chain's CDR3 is CASSATLAGADTQYF. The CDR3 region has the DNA TGTGCCAGCAGCGCTACCCTAGCGGGAGCCGATACGCAGTATTTT.

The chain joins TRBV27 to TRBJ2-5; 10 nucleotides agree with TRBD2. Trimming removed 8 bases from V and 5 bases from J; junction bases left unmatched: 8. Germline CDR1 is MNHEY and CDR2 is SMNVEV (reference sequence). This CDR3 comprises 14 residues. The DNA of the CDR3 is TGTGCCAGCGCTAGCGGGAGAAATTGGGAGACCCAGTACTTC. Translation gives CASASGRNWETQYF.

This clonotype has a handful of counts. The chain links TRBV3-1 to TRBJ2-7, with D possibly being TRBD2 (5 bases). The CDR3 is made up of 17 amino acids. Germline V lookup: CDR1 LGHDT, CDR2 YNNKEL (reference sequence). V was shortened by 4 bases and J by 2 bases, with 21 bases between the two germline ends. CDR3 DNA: TGTGCCAGCAGCCCGAATTCCGGGAAGCCAAGGACCTACGAGCAGTACTTC. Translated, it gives CASSPNSGKPRTYEQYF.

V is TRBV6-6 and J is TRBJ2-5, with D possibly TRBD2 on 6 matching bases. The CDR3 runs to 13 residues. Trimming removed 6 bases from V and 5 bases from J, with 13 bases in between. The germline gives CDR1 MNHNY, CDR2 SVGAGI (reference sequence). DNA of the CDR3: TGTGCCAGCAGGTGGTCGGGGGAGGAGACCCAGTACTTC. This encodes CASRWSGEETQYF.

CDR3 amino acids: CASASRWDTYGYTF. The DNA for the CDR3 is TGTGCCAGCGCCTCAAGGTGGGATACCTATGGCTACACCTTC. The chain carries TRBV6-4 and TRBJ1-2; D is uncertain. Trimming took 8 bases from V and 4 from J, leaving 17 bases between them. The CDR3 length is 14 residues. Germline V gene sequence: CDR1 MRHNA, CDR2 SNTAGT.

The CDR3 protein is CASSDRIAGPKEFF. The CDR3 nucleotides are TGTGCCAGCAGTGATAGGATAGCGGGCCCTAAGGAGTTCTTC. The chain is built from TRBV6-1 and TRBJ2-1; TRBD2 agrees at 7 bases. CDR1 is MNHNS, CDR2 SASEGT, per germline. This CDR3 has 14 residues. The V segment lost 3 bases and the J segment 14 bases; nucleotides outside the gene matches: 13.

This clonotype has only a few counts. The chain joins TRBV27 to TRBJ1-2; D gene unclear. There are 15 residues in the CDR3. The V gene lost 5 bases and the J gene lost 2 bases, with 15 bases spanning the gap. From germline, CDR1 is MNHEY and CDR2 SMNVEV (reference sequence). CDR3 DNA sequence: TGTGCCAGCAGTCCACTCCGGCCCGAGAACTATGGCTACACCTTC. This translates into CASSPLRPENYGYTF.